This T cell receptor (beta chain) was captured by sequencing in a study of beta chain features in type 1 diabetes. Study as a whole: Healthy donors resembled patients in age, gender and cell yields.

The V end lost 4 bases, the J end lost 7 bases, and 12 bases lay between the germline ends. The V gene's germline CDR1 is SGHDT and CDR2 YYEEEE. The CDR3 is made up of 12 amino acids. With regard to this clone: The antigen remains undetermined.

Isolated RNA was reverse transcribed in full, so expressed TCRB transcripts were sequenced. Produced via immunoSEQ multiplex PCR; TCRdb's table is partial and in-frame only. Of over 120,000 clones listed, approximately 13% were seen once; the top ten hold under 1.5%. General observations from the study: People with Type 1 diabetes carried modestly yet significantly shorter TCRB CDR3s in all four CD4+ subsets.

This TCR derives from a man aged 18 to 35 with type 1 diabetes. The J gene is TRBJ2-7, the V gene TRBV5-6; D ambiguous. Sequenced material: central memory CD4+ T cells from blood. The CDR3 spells CASSKYPWEQYF. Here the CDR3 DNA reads TGTGCCAGCAGCAAATATCCGTGGGAGCAGTACTTC.